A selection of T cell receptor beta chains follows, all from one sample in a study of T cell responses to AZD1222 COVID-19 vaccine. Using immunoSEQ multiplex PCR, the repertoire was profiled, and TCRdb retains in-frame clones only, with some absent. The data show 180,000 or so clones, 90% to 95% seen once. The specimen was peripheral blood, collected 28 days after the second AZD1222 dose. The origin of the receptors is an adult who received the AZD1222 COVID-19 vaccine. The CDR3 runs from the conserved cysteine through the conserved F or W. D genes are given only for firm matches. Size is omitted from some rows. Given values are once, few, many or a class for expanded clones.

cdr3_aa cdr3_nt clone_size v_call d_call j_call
CASSSHLTGATGELFF TGTGCCAGCAGCTCCCACTTGACAGGGGCTACCGGGGAGCTGTTTTTT NA TRBV5-5 TRBD1 TRBJ2-2
CASSLAARQGAISEQFF TGCGCCAGCAGCTTGGCGGCTCGACAGGGGGCGATTAGCGAGCAGTTCTTC NA TRBV5-1 TRBD1 TRBJ2-1
CARGTRLRGTYGYTF TGTGCCAGAGGCACCAGATTAAGGGGGACCTATGGCTACACCTTC NA TRBV21-1 NA TRBJ1-2
CSVGRTYEQYF TGCAGTGTTGGGAGGACCTACGAGCAGTACTTC NA TRBV20-1 NA TRBJ2-7
CASSSGQGLALHF TGTGCCAGCAGCTCTGGACAGGGACTGGCCCTCCACTTT NA TRBV7-2 TRBD1 TRBJ1-6
CASRRPGQGGGYTF TGTGCCAGCAGACGACCGGGACAGGGAGGGGGCTACACCTTC few TRBV27 TRBD1 TRBJ1-2
CASSLHGSNEKLFF TGTGCCAGCAGCCTTCATGGTAGTAATGAAAAACTGTTTTTT NA TRBV7-2 NA TRBJ1-4
CASSYGGYGYTF TGTGCCAGCAGTTACGGAGGCTATGGCTACACCTTC NA TRBV6-5 NA TRBJ1-2
CSVSSGGYTF TGCAGCGTTAGTAGTGGTGGCTACACCTTC NA TRBV29-1 NA TRBJ1-2
CASSQDGGGPTDTQYF TGCGCCAGCAGCCAAGACGGAGGGGGGCCGACAGATACGCAGTATTTT NA TRBV4-3 NA TRBJ2-3
CASSPPGQAGSPLHF TGTGCCAGCAGCCCTCCGGGACAGGCAGGTTCACCCCTCCACTTT NA TRBV3-1/TRBV3-2 TRBD1 TRBJ1-6
CASSLDPDYNEQFF TGTGCCAGCAGCTTAGACCCAGACTACAATGAGCAGTTCTTC NA TRBV11-3 NA TRBJ2-1
CASREQRGLSGANVLTF TGTGCCAGCAGAGAACAGCGGGGCCTCTCTGGGGCCAACGTCCTGACTTTC NA TRBV6-1 TRBD2 TRBJ2-6
CASSQMGNTEAFF TGTGCCAGCAGCCAGATGGGGAACACTGAAGCTTTCTTT NA TRBV6-5 NA TRBJ1-1
CASSDPGQGGTTGYTF TGTGCCAGCAGTGACCCGGGACAGGGAGGAACTACTGGCTACACCTTC NA TRBV6-1 TRBD1 TRBJ1-2
CASSLVGVGGMNTEAFF TGCGCCAGCAGCTTGGTGGGGGTCGGGGGTATGAACACTGAAGCTTTCTTT NA TRBV5-1 NA TRBJ1-1
CASNPTGIETQYF TGTGCCAGCAACCCGACAGGGATTGAGACCCAGTACTTC NA TRBV12-3/TRBV12-4 TRBD1 TRBJ2-5
CASSVPDRGYNYGYTF TGTGCCAGCAGCGTCCCGGACAGGGGGTATAACTATGGCTACACCTTC NA TRBV9 TRBD1 TRBJ1-2
CASSEGTASEKLFF TGTGCCAGCAGCGAAGGGACAGCCAGTGAAAAACTGTTTTTT NA TRBV7-8 TRBD1 TRBJ1-4
CASSSGTGYQPQHF TGTGCCAGCAGTTCAGGGACAGGGTATCAGCCCCAGCATTTT NA TRBV28 TRBD1 TRBJ1-5
CASSAGFRYEQYF TGTGCCAGCAGCGCGGGGTTTAGGTACGAGCAGTACTTC NA TRBV11-2 NA TRBJ2-7
CASSPFSVGETQYF TGTGCCAGCAGCCCATTCTCAGTGGGCGAGACCCAGTACTTC NA TRBV7-6 NA TRBJ2-5
CASSFGQNYGYTF TGTGCCAGCAGCTTTGGACAGAACTATGGCTACACCTTC NA TRBV11-1 NA TRBJ1-2
CASSDPLGDRGDGNTIYF TGTGCCAGCAGCGATCCTTTAGGGGACAGGGGGGATGGAAACACCATATATTTT NA TRBV9 TRBD1 TRBJ1-3
CASSTGDILFATNEKLFF TGCGCCAGCAGCACCGGGGACATTTTATTTGCAACTAATGAAAAACTGTTTTTT NA TRBV5-1 NA TRBJ1-4
CASSVTGARANYGYTF TGTGCCAGCAGTGTGACAGGGGCAAGAGCTAACTATGGCTACACCTTC NA TRBV25-1 TRBD1 TRBJ1-2
CASSLEGVPYEQYF TGTGCCAGCAGCTTAGAGGGGGTTCCCTACGAGCAGTACTTC NA TRBV5-4 NA TRBJ2-7
CASSYSRPYEQYF TGTGCCAGCAGTTACTCCCGCCCCTACGAGCAGTACTTC NA TRBV6-5 NA TRBJ2-7
CASSSGGNYGYTF TGTGCCAGCAGCTCCGGAGGGAACTATGGCTACACCTTC NA TRBV7-9 NA TRBJ1-2
CASSRQRQETQYF TGTGCCAGCAGCCGACAGAGACAAGAGACCCAGTACTTC NA TRBV7-9 NA TRBJ2-5
CSVDGLDYGYTF TGCAGCGTTGACGGGCTAGACTATGGCTACACCTTC NA TRBV29-1 NA TRBJ1-2
CASSQDRVLEAFF TGTGCCAGCAGCCAAGATCGGGTCCTTGAAGCTTTCTTT NA TRBV3-1/TRBV3-2 NA TRBJ1-1
CASSRLTGSANYGYTF TGTGCCAGCAGCCGCCTGACAGGGAGTGCCAACTATGGCTACACCTTC NA TRBV7-9 TRBD1 TRBJ1-2
CASSYMGALNSPLHF TGTGCCAGCAGTTACATGGGGGCGCTTAATTCACCCCTCCACTTT NA TRBV6-5 NA TRBJ1-6
CASSLGAGSEETQYF TGTGCCAGCAGCTTAGGTGCCGGCTCCGAAGAGACCCAGTACTTC NA TRBV7-2 NA TRBJ2-5
CASSRVGLAETQYF TGTGCCAGCAGCCGCGTAGGGCTAGCAGAGACCCAGTACTTC NA TRBV7-9 NA TRBJ2-5
CASSRLVSGAYEQYF TGTGCCAGCAGCCGGCTGGTTAGCGGGGCCTACGAGCAGTACTTC NA TRBV5-5 TRBD2 TRBJ2-7
CASSSWDSGKEKLFF TGTGCCAGCAGCTCTTGGGACAGTGGAAAAGAAAAACTGTTTTTT NA TRBV7-9 TRBD1 TRBJ1-4
CASNLPATTNEKLFF TGTGCCAGTAACCTCCCAGCAACAACTAATGAAAAACTGTTTTTT NA TRBV2 NA TRBJ1-4
CASSADRLGANVLTF TGTGCCAGCAGTGCTGACAGACTGGGGGCCAACGTCCTGACTTTC NA TRBV9 NA TRBJ2-6
CASSQRTLSSYEQYF TGTGCCAGCAGCCAACGGACTCTGAGCTCCTACGAGCAGTACTTC NA TRBV14 NA TRBJ2-7
CASSLGQGGEQYF TGCGCCAGCAGCCTGGGACAAGGGGGCGAGCAGTACTTC NA TRBV4-3 NA TRBJ2-7
CASSIGPGGPQPQHF TGTGCCAGTAGTATAGGTCCAGGGGGTCCTCAGCCCCAGCATTTT NA TRBV19 TRBD1 TRBJ1-5
CASSVRGRDQPQHF TGTGCCAGCAGCGTCAGGGGGCGAGATCAGCCCCAGCATTTT NA TRBV3-1/TRBV3-2 TRBD1 TRBJ1-5
CASSSSYYGYTF TGCGCCAGCAGCTCCTCATACTATGGCTACACCTTC NA TRBV5-1 NA TRBJ1-2
CAIKEDRGSYNSPLHF TGTGCCATCAAAGAGGACAGGGGGTCCTATAATTCACCCCTCCACTTT few TRBV10-3 TRBD1 TRBJ1-6
CASSAGLSTEAFF TGTGCCAGCAGCGCAGGTTTGAGCACTGAAGCTTTCTTT NA TRBV7-3 NA TRBJ1-1
CASSPKTLPPDTQYF TGTGCCAGTAGTCCCAAAACCCTCCCCCCAGATACGCAGTATTTT NA TRBV19 NA TRBJ2-3
CASSNGGPRVDGYTF TGTGCCAGCAGTAATGGGGGACCCCGCGTGGATGGCTACACCTTC NA TRBV6-5 NA TRBJ1-2
CASSLSIGIPEAFF TGTGCCAGCAGCTTAAGTATTGGGATACCTGAAGCTTTCTTT once TRBV7-9 NA TRBJ1-1
CASSPERGFRPQHF TGTGCCAGCAGCCCAGAAAGGGGGTTCAGGCCCCAGCATTTT NA TRBV3-1/TRBV3-2 NA TRBJ1-5
CASALPNTGELFF TGTGCCAGCGCCCTTCCGAACACCGGGGAGCTGTTTTTT NA TRBV19 NA TRBJ2-2
CASSVIARTDTQYF TGCGCCAGCAGCGTGATCGCTCGCACAGATACGCAGTATTTT NA TRBV4-1 NA TRBJ2-3
CASSLRETQYF TGTGCCAGCAGTTTACGTGAGACCCAGTACTTC NA TRBV12-3/TRBV12-4 NA TRBJ2-5
CASSQLAGGLNEQFF TGTGCCAGCAGTCAACTAGCGGGGGGGCTGAATGAGCAGTTCTTC NA TRBV6-5 TRBD2 TRBJ2-1
CASIAPRQGLSAFF TGTGCCAGCATAGCCCCACGACAGGGTTTGTCCGCTTTCTTT NA TRBV2 TRBD1 TRBJ1-1
CASSVGGGASEQFF TGTGCCAGCAGCGTAGGCGGGGGAGCGAGTGAGCAGTTCTTC once TRBV9 TRBD2 TRBJ2-1
CASSQRGDRNNEQFF TGTGCCAGCAGCCAAAGGGGGGACAGAAACAATGAGCAGTTCTTC once TRBV3-1/TRBV3-2 NA TRBJ2-1